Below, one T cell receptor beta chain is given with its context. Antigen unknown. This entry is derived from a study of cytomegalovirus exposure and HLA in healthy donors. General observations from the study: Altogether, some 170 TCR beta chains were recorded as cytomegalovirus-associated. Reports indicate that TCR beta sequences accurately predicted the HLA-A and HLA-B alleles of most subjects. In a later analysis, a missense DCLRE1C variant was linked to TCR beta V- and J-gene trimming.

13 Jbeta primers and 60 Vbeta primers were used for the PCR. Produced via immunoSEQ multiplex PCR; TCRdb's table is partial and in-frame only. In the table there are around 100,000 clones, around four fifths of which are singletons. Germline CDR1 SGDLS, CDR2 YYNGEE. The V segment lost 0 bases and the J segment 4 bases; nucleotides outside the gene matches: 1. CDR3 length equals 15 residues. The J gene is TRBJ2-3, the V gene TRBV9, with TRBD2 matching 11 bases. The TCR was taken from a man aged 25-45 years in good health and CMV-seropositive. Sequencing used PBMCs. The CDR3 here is CASSVVSGRADTQYF. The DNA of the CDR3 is TGTGCCAGCAGCGTAGTTAGCGGGAGGGCAGATACGCAGTATTTT. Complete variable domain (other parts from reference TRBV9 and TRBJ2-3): DSGVTQTPKHLITATGQRVTLRCSPRSGDLSVYWYQQSLDQGLQFLIQYYNGEERAKGNILERFSAQQFPDLHSELNLSSLELGDSALYFCASSVVSGRADTQYFGPGTRLTVL.